This entry describes one T cell receptor (beta chain). Antigen unknown. PCR or immunohistochemistry showed mismatch repair deficiency in every enrolled patient. Three pembrolizumab responders had their TCRs sequenced. This specimen comes from a study of PD-1 blockade in mismatch repair-deficient tumors. At the level of the study: Enrolled about 2013-2016, patients had progressing, pretreated mismatch repair-deficient cancers of 12 to 13 types. Overall study results and limits: Rapid post-treatment expansion, then contraction, generally preceding radiologic response, marked tumor-resident clones.

Sequencing used immunoSEQ multiplex PCR; TCRdb keeps in-frame clones, though not all of them. The data contain around 110,000 clones, around 80% of them singletons. CDR1 is SQVTM and CDR2 is ANQGSEA in the germline V gene. Trimming removed 1 base from V and 0 bases from J, with 6 bases in between. The CDR3 sequence is 13 residues long. The sequencing here drew on peripheral blood, taken about 60 weeks after starting pembrolizumab. V gene TRBV29-1 combines with J gene TRBJ1-1; D not certain. The source is an adult with mismatch repair-deficient cancer. CDR3 sequence reads: CSVEVAVNTEAFF. The CDR3 DNA is TGCAGCGTTGAAGTTGCAGTGAACACTGAAGCTTTCTTT.